These T cell receptor beta chains were read from a single sample in a study of blood T cell repertoires in COVID-19. Some clones are missing from TCRdb's copy, which holds only in-frame ones; the method was immunoSEQ multiplex PCR. This sample has about 320,000 clones, with around nine tenths found just once. Sequencing used PBMCs or T cells enriched from blood (not recorded which). The receptor set was obtained from a woman aged 30 to 39 who had been exposed to COVID-19. CDR3s include the opening cysteine and the closing phenylalanine or tryptophan. Clone size is shown for a subset of rows, as once, few, many or a class of expanded clone.

NA | TRBJ1-3 | TRBV11-2 | CASSHPGRGSGNTIYF
NA | TRBJ2-3 | TRBV19 | CASSTPGESDTQYF
NA | TRBJ2-5 | TRBV13 | CASSSLTGAQETQYF
NA | TRBJ1-6 | TRBV7-9 | CASSLGRGKSPLHF
once | TRBJ2-5 | TRBV5-1 | CASSFGGDQETQYF
NA | TRBJ2-2 | TRBV18 | CASSPPSSGGYSGELFF
NA | TRBJ1-5 | TRBV19 | CASETGWGNQPQHF
once | TRBJ2-5 | TRBV21-1 | CASSKLEVGETQYF
NA | TRBJ1-2 | TRBV3-1/TRBV3-2 | CASSQGGTGFGYTF
NA | TRBJ1-3 | TRBV6-5 | CASSYRQPGNTIYF
NA | TRBJ2-5 | TRBV18 | CASSPGGRVTQYF
NA | TRBJ2-3 | TRBV5-5 | CASSLSLAVTDTQYF
NA | TRBJ2-2 | TRBV18 | CASSPRQGDGGELFF
NA | TRBJ2-7 | TRBV4-2 | CASSQEGAREQYF
medium-sized | TRBJ2-5 | TRBV7-3 | CASSRGGGYQETQYF
NA | TRBJ1-6 | TRBV7-8 | CASSPGSGFSPLHF
few | TRBJ2-3 | TRBV6-5 | CASSYSEGAATDTQYF
NA | TRBJ1-5 | TRBV6-2/TRBV6-3 | CASSREGVGQPQHF
NA | TRBJ2-1 | TRBV20-1 | CSASSGGANNEQFF
NA | TRBJ1-4 | TRBV5-1 | CASSLDRVVNEKLFF
NA | TRBJ1-2 | TRBV10-3 | CAISESETGNRNGYTF
NA | TRBJ1-1 | TRBV7-9 | CASSFLRAEEAFF
once | TRBJ1-5 | TRBV12-3/TRBV12-4 | CASSFRQAAPQHF
once | TRBJ2-2 | TRBV9 | CASSVGTTNTGELFF
NA | TRBJ1-1 | TRBV7-2 | CASSLVARVTTEAFF
NA | TRBJ2-1 | TRBV5-1 | CASSLAARHEQFF
NA | TRBJ2-1 | TRBV29-1 | CSADRGAYNEQFF